Shown below are 29 T cell receptor beta chains from a single sample sequenced in a study of cytomegalovirus exposure and HLA in healthy donors. PCR used 60 Vbeta primers and 13 Jbeta primers. Clones were sequenced by immunoSEQ multiplex PCR, and TCRdb holds only the in-frame ones, with some missing. The sample carries about 210,000 clones, 70% to 90% recorded once. Sequencing was done on a sample of PBMCs. These receptors were collected from a girl aged 2-10 years in good health and CMV-seronegative.

This clone was seen once. The V gene is TRBV30, the J gene TRBJ2-2, with TRBD1 matching over 7 bases. Trimming cost V 3 bases and J 1 base; bases outside gene matches: 5. The germline V gene has CDR1 GTSNPN and CDR2 SVGIG (reference sequence). The CDR3 totals 15 residues. The CDR3 here is CAWRVGTVNTGELFF. The CDR3 DNA sequence: TGTGCCTGGAGGGTCGGGACAGTGAACACCGGGGAGCTGTTTTTT.

The chain links TRBV5-4 to TRBJ2-1; the match to TRBD2 covers 7 bases. The V gene end was trimmed by 3 bases and the J gene end by 6 bases; junction bases not matched to a gene: 9. The germline V gene encodes CDR1 SGHNT and CDR2 YYREEE (reference sequence). CDR3 length equals 15 residues. Here the CDR3 reads CASSSEAGPPNEQFF. The CDR3, as DNA: TGTGCCAGCAGCTCCGAAGCGGGACCCCCCAATGAGCAGTTCTTC.

The chain has TRBV27 and TRBJ2-7, with 10 bases that match TRBD2. Germline CDR1 and CDR2: MNHEY and SMNVEV (reference sequence). The CDR3 length is 14 residues. The V segment lost 5 bases and the J segment 6 bases; nucleotides outside the gene matches: 7. The CDR3 nucleotides read TGTGCCAGCAGTCCCGTTTTAGCGGGAGGCGAGCAGTACTTC. It translates to CASSPVLAGGEQYF.

The J gene is TRBJ2-7, the V gene TRBV11-2; 7 nucleotides match TRBD1. With 4 bases clipped from V and 4 bases from J, the junction kept 10 bases outside the gene matches. This CDR3 contains 15 residues. The germline V gene encodes CDR1 SGHAT and CDR2 FQNNGV. The CDR3: CASSYPTGMLYEQYF. Written as DNA, the CDR3 is TGTGCCAGCAGCTATCCGACAGGGATGTTGTACGAGCAGTACTTC.

The V and J genes are TRBV6-1 and TRBJ1-5, with 7 nucleotides matching TRBD1. This CDR3 contains 12 residues. The germline CDR1 and CDR2 sequences are MNHNS and SASEGT. V gave up 6 bases and J gave up 7 bases; unmatched junction bases: 3. CDR3 nucleotides: TGTGCCAGCAGAGGGGGCAGCCAGCCCCAGCATTTT. Its translation: CASRGGSQPQHF.

V gene TRBV7-9 combines with J gene TRBJ2-3; D ambiguous. V lost 2 bases and J 1 base, leaving 10 bases between the germline ends. Germline V gene sequence: CDR1 SEHNR, CDR2 FQNEAQ (reference sequence). The CDR3 is 15 amino acids. Written as DNA, the CDR3 is TGTGCCAGCAGCTTAATCTACGCACGCACAGATACGCAGTATTTT. It encodes CASSLIYARTDTQYF.

This sequence joins TRBV29-1 and TRBJ2-7, with D hard to call. Germline V lookup: CDR1 SQVTM, CDR2 ANQGSEA. V was cut by 7 bases and J by 0 bases, with 10 bases left in between. CDR3 length equals 12 residues. CDR3 amino acids: CSAIKSSYEQYF. CDR3 nucleotide sequence: TGCAGCGCCATCAAGAGCTCCTACGAGCAGTACTTC.

The chain carries TRBV18 and TRBJ1-1; D gene unclear. This CDR3 region has 13 residues. V shed 2 bases and J shed 4 bases, with 8 bases lying between them. CDR1 and CDR2 (germline): KGHSH, LQKENI. The CDR3 DNA reads as TGTGCCAGCTCACCATGGAGTAGCACTGAAGCTTTCTTT. Protein: CASSPWSSTEAFF.

The chain employs TRBV5-4 and TRBJ2-7, with D unclear. Germline values: CDR1 SGHNT, CDR2 YYREEE (reference sequence). This CDR3 has 13 amino acids. Trimming took off 5 bases at V and 3 bases at J, with 12 bases between the two ends. CDR3 in amino acids: CASSPIPNYEQYF. The CDR3 nucleotides are TGTGCCAGCAGTCCTATCCCGAACTACGAGCAGTACTTC.

Comment on this clone: One end of the junction fails to match germline, which may point to a read error. The chain has TRBV7-9 and TRBJ1-4, with 9 bases fitting TRBD1. CDR1 is SEHNR and CDR2 is FQNEAQ in the germline V gene (reference sequence). The CDR3 consists of 15 residues. CDR3 bases: TGTTCCAGCAGCCCGTGGGACAGGGTGGGTGAAAAACTGTTTTTT. Protein: CSSSPWDRVGEKLFF.

The V gene is TRBV5-1, the J gene TRBJ1-1, with 7 positions matching TRBD1. Trimming removed 3 bases from V and 0 bases from J; junction bases left unmatched: 8. This CDR3 is built from 16 residues. Germline V lookup: CDR1 SGHRS, CDR2 YFSETQ. CDR3 coding DNA: TGCGCCAGCAGCTCGGGACAGAGTCGAATGAACACTGAAGCTTTCTTT. Translation: CASSSGQSRMNTEAFF. The whole variable domain, filled in from reference TRBV5-1 and TRBJ1-1, reads KAGVTQTPRYLIKTRGQQVTLSCSPISGHRSVSWYQQTPGQGLQFLFEYFSETQRNKGNFPGRFSGRQFSNSRSEMNVSTLELGDSALYLCASSSGQSRMNTEAFFGQGTRLTVV.

The chain employs TRBV23-1 and TRBJ2-5, with D possibly TRBD2 on 5 matching bases. TRBV23-1 is an ORF, with its function uncertain. V dropped 8 bases and J dropped 2 bases, with 9 bases sitting between them. The CDR3 covers 12 residues. CDR3 DNA: TGCGCCAGCTGTCGGACTCAAGAGACCCAGTACTTC. As protein: CASCRTQETQYF.

This chain links TRBV11-3 with TRBJ1-5, with D maybe TRBD1 (6 bases). V was cut by 1 base and J by 5 bases, with 12 bases left in between. Germline-derived CDR1 and CDR2 are SGHNT and YENEEA. The CDR3 has 15 residues. CDR3 region: CASSLAQGIHQPQHF. For the CDR3, the DNA is TGTGCCAGCAGCTTAGCTCAGGGGATCCATCAGCCCCAGCATTTT.

This chain connects TRBV7-9 to TRBJ2-7; possibly TRBD1 for D (5 bases). CDR1 is SEHNR, CDR2 FQNEAQ, per germline (reference sequence). The CDR3 runs 11 residues. Trimming took off 5 bases at V and 5 bases at J, with 7 bases between the two ends. The CDR3 spells CASSLRDEQYF. Written as DNA, the CDR3 is TGTGCCAGCAGCCTCAGGGACGAGCAGTACTTC.

Only one count was recorded for this clone. The genes are TRBV30 and TRBJ1-4, with D perhaps TRBD1 (5 bases). Trimming shortened V by 0 bases and J by 6 bases, and 8 bases separated the two germline ends. Germline values: CDR1 GTSNPN, CDR2 SVGIG (reference sequence). The CDR3 spans 13 residues. CDR3 amino acids: CAWSVQADEKLFF. CDR3 bases: TGTGCCTGGAGTGTACAGGCAGATGAAAAACTGTTTTTT.

The V and J genes are TRBV9 and TRBJ1-6, with no clear D. Germline V gene lookup returns CDR1 SGDLS and CDR2 YYNGEE. Trimming shortened V by 4 bases and J by 9 bases, and 23 bases separated the two germline ends. The CDR3 is made up of 17 amino acids. DNA for the CDR3: TGTGCCAGCAGCCCTAGCGTAGGGTACCCCATCGGTTCACCCCTCCACTTT. Translated, it gives CASSPSVGYPIGSPLHF.

This chain uses TRBV11-2 with TRBJ1-4; 8 bases line up with TRBD1. CDR1 and CDR2 from the germline V gene are SGHAT and FQNNGV. This CDR3 comprises 19 residues. Trimming cost V 3 bases and J 0 bases; bases outside gene matches: 12. DNA of the CDR3: TGTGCCAGCAGCTTGCGCCGACTCGGCAGGGGGCCAACTAATGAAAAACTGTTTTTT. Translated, it gives CASSLRRLGRGPTNEKLFF.

The chain employs TRBV29-1 and TRBJ2-3; possibly TRBD2 for D (6 bases). The ends were cut back, 5 bases at V and 3 bases at J, with 15 bases in the middle. The germline V gene has CDR1 SQVTM and CDR2 ANQGSEA. The CDR3 contains 14 residues. In DNA, the CDR3 is TGCAGCGTTAAAGTGGGGGGACGGACAGATACGCAGTATTTT. Translating it yields CSVKVGGRTDTQYF.

J is TRBJ2-3 and V is TRBV11-2, with D possibly matching TRBD2 (5 bases). This CDR3 has 14 residues. CDR1 and CDR2 from the germline V gene are SGHAT and FQNNGV. The V end was cut by 11 bases, the J end by 8 bases, with 23 bases between. CDR3 sequence: CAGAEADPRGTQYF. The CDR3, as DNA: TGTGCCGGCGCGGAGGCGGACCCACGGGGTACGCAGTATTTT.

The chain links TRBV2 to TRBJ2-4; D perhaps matches TRBD1 (6 bases). This CDR3 contains 17 residues. Germline assignment: CDR1 SNHLY and CDR2 FYNNEI. The ends were cut back, 6 bases at V and 3 bases at J, with 21 bases in the middle. The CDR3 here is CASSNGTTSMGKNIQYF. The CDR3 region has the DNA TGTGCCAGCAGCAACGGGACAACCTCGATGGGCAAAAACATTCAGTACTTC.

V usage is TRBV15 and J usage is TRBJ1-1; a weak D match, TRBD1 (5 bases). V was cut by 0 bases and J by 5 bases, with 7 bases left in between. Germline loops: CDR1 LNHNV, CDR2 YYDKDF (reference sequence). This CDR3 has 13 residues. The CDR3 region is CATSRERGTEAFF. The DNA of the CDR3 is TGTGCCACCAGCAGAGAACGGGGGACTGAAGCTTTCTTT.

The CDR3 DNA reads TGTGCCAGCACCGACAGGGGTTGGACCGGGGAGCTGTTTTTT. Translated, it gives CASTDRGWTGELFF. The chain has TRBV2 and TRBJ2-2; the match to TRBD1 covers 8 bases. This CDR3 is 14 amino acids long. In germline, CDR1 is SNHLY, CDR2 FYNNEI. The V segment lost 7 bases and the J segment 5 bases; nucleotides outside the gene matches: 6.

This clone has only a few counts. The chain employs TRBV30 and TRBJ1-1, with TRBD1 matching 8 bases. Trimming at V came to 2 bases and at J to 6 bases, leaving 2 bases not matched to a gene. Germline lookup yields CDR1 GTSNPN and CDR2 SVGIG (reference sequence). CDR3 length: 12 residues. CDR3 nucleotides: TGTGCCTGGAGTCTACAGGGGGCTGAAGCTTTCTTT. This sequence encodes CAWSLQGAEAFF.

V and J are TRBV5-1 and TRBJ1-1, with 7 bases identical to TRBD1. The trim removed 7 bases at V and 0 bases at J, leaving 9 bases unmatched. The germline gives CDR1 SGHRS, CDR2 YFSETQ. The length of the CDR3 is 15 residues. The CDR3 DNA is TGCGCCAGCGCCCCAGGGGGTGGGGTGAACACTGAAGCTTTCTTT. The encoded protein is CASAPGGGVNTEAFF.

J is TRBJ2-7 and V is TRBV11-1; TRBD2 matches 10 bases. In germline, CDR1 is SGHAT, CDR2 FQDESV (reference sequence). The CDR3 totals 15 residues. The V segment lost 4 bases and the J segment 4 bases; nucleotides outside the gene matches: 7. CDR3 nucleotides: TGTGCCAGCAGCTGGCGCGGGACTAGCGAATACGAGCAGTACTTC. Translating gives CASSWRGTSEYEQYF.

The chain combines TRBV11-2 with TRBJ2-5; 7 bases align to TRBD2. Losses at the gene ends were 4 bases for V and 4 bases for J; bases not matched to a gene: 0. The CDR3 has 12 amino acids. Germline V lookup: CDR1 SGHAT, CDR2 FQNNGV. The CDR3 DNA is TGTGCCAGCAGCTGGGGGGGAGAGACCCAGTACTTC. Protein product: CASSWGGETQYF.

The gene calls are TRBV13 and TRBJ2-1, with 7 bases matching TRBD2. Losses at the gene ends were 3 bases for V and 0 bases for J; bases not matched to a gene: 5. This CDR3 comprises 16 residues. Germline V gene lookup returns CDR1 PRHDT and CDR2 FYEKMQ (reference sequence). CDR3 sequence: CASSLGGSGSYNEQFF. CDR3 DNA sequence: TGTGCCAGCAGCTTGGGCGGGAGTGGCTCCTACAATGAGCAGTTCTTC.

This clone was recorded once. The V call is TRBV5-1, the J call TRBJ2-5; a weak D match, TRBD2 (7 bases). This CDR3 is built from 15 residues. CDR1 is SGHRS, CDR2 YFSETQ, per germline. V was pared by 0 bases and J by 5 bases, with 14 bases between. CDR3 DNA sequence: TGCGCCAGCAGCTTGGAGGGGGGGCCAAGTGAGACCCAGTACTTC. Protein: CASSLEGGPSETQYF.

This clone was observed once. V gene TRBV11-2 combines with J gene TRBJ2-1; 13 nucleotides line up with TRBD2. This CDR3 comprises 17 residues. The V gene's germline CDR1 is SGHAT and CDR2 FQNNGV. Unmatched junction bases numbered 8, after V lost 6 bases and J lost 3 bases. CDR3 sequence: CASSSAGTSGNYNEQFF. Here the CDR3 DNA reads TGTGCCAGCAGTTCGGCTGGGACTAGCGGGAACTACAATGAGCAGTTCTTC.